The subject of this entry is one TCR beta chain. This sample is part of a study of blood T cell repertoires in COVID-19. The authors' processing: Estimation of nucleated cell counts was performed using reference gene primer amplification. The table came from immunoSEQ multiplex PCR; TCRdb's copy has only in-frame clones and leaves some out. V and J calls and clone size are those listed in that table; D and trimming were worked out from the DNA. This sample has a few hundred thousand clones; more than 75% occur once, and the top ten carry around 9.1%. This CDR3 is built from 15 residues. V was pared by 0 bases and J by 5 bases, with 13 bases between. Per germline, CDR1 MGHRA and CDR2 YSYEKL.

Sequenced sample: peripheral blood. The source is a man aged 40-49 years who had recovered from COVID-19. The V call is TRBV4-1, the J call TRBJ2-5; TRBD1 is a possible D gene (7 bases). CDR3 nucleotides: TGCGCCAGCAGCCAAGACGTAGCGGACAGGGAGACCCAGTACTTC. Encoded protein: CASSQDVADRETQYF.